The 8 T cell receptor beta chains below come from one sample, sequenced in a study of blood T cells in healthy people across ages. Next came a second PCR, run for about 7 to 12 cycles, which used a sample-barcoded 5' primer along with a J-beta primer mix. TCRdb re-called the 5' RACE reads with MiXCR, one entry per CDR3 protein. Of over 1.5 million distinct CDR3 sequences in the sample, around half are singletons; the top ten hold around 2.1%. Sequenced material: blood. The receptors were gathered from a woman in her thirties or forties in good health.

The rearrangement uses TRBV29-1 and TRBJ1-1; a weak D match, TRBD1 (5 bases). Germline V lookup: CDR1 SQVTM, CDR2 ANQGSEA. This CDR3 is 15 amino acids long. V dropped 4 bases and J dropped 2 bases, with 17 bases sitting between them. The CDR3 DNA sequence: TGCAGCGTTGTCCCGACCGGGACGGGAAACACTGAAGCTTTCTTT. As protein: CSVVPTGTGNTEAFF.

The chain has TRBV12-3 or TRBV12-4 and TRBJ1-1; D gene ambiguous. This CDR3 region has 14 residues. Trimming shortened V by 5 bases and J by 2 bases, and 12 bases separated the two germline ends. Here the CDR3 DNA reads TGTGCCAGCAGTCATGACCGCCCCAACACTGAAGCTTTCTTT. This encodes CASSHDRPNTEAFF.

In regard to this clonotype: An end of the junction differs from the germline gene, which may be a read error. The chain combines TRBV24-1 with TRBJ2-5, with unresolved D. This CDR3 region has 12 residues. Germline V CDR1 and CDR2: KGHDR, SFDVKD. The CDR3 DNA sequence: TGTGCCGCCAGTGATGAAAGAGAGACCCAGTACTTC. Translation gives CAASDERETQYF.

CDR3 amino acids: CASIHNAVNYEQYF. The CDR3 DNA reads TGTGCCAGCATCCACAACGCGGTGAACTACGAGCAGTACTTC. J is TRBJ2-7 and V is TRBV3-1; D gene uncertain. The CDR3 spans 14 residues. Per the germline V gene, CDR1 is LGHDT and CDR2 is YNNKEL (reference sequence). With 7 bases removed from V and 3 bases from J, the gap between germline ends came to 16 bases.

The rearrangement links TRBV5-5 to TRBJ2-7; D may be TRBD1 or TRBD2 (5 bases each). Trimming removed 2 bases from V and 0 bases from J, with 9 bases in between. Looked up from germline, CDR1 is SGHKS and CDR2 is YYEKEE (reference sequence). The CDR3 spans 14 residues. DNA for the CDR3: TGTGCCAGCAGCTTAGAAGGGACCTCCTACGAGCAGTACTTC. As protein: CASSLEGTSYEQYF.

The gene calls are TRBV4-2 and TRBJ1-2; 12 positions agree with TRBD1. From germline, CDR1 is LGHNA and CDR2 YNFKEQ. This CDR3 is built from 17 residues. Unmatched junction bases numbered 6, after V lost 1 base and J lost 3 bases. The CDR3 DNA reads TGTGCCAGCAGCCAAGGGGACAGGGGGCGATCGGACTATGGCTACACCTTC. Amino acids: CASSQGDRGRSDYGYTF.

V usage is TRBV12-3 or TRBV12-4 and J usage is TRBJ1-1; D is undetermined. Trimming took off 5 bases at V and 0 bases at J, with 10 bases between the two ends. This CDR3 is built from 14 residues. The CDR3, as DNA: TGTGCCAGCAGTATAAATATCGTGAACACTGAAGCTTTCTTT. It specifies CASSINIVNTEAFF.

This chain links TRBV9 with TRBJ2-1; 12 nucleotides line up with TRBD2. Germline values: CDR1 SGDLS, CDR2 YYNGEE. The CDR3 covers 14 residues. V dropped 6 bases and J dropped 5; count of bases not matched to a gene: 3. The CDR3 loop reads CASNPSGGDNEQFF. CDR3 DNA sequence: TGTGCCAGCAACCCTAGCGGGGGGGACAATGAGCAGTTCTTC.